Listed here are 7 T cell receptor beta chains from one sample, sequenced in a study of shared T cell receptors in the human thymus. The protocol was immunoSEQ multiplex PCR, while the TCRdb copy is restricted to in-frame clones and leaves out a portion. This sample carries 630,000 or so clones, approximately 89% of them seen once, and the ten largest clones take roughly 0.0086%. These data were also reused for a study on human thymus T cells.

The source material was thymocytes. The receptors derive from a boy under three years old with a congenital heart defect.

The chain is built from TRBV28 and TRBJ2-7; TRBD2 matches 12 bases. The V gene end was trimmed by 6 bases and the J gene end by 6 bases; junction bases not matched to a gene: 15. This CDR3 contains 17 residues. Germline V gene data show CDR1 as MDHEN and CDR2 as SYDVKM. The CDR3 DNA is TGTGCCAGCAGATCCGCCGCTCAGACTAGCGGGAGAGGCGAGCAGTACTTC. Protein product: CASRSAAQTSGRGEQYF. Variable domain in full (rest from reference TRBV28 and TRBJ2-7): DVKVTQSSRYLVKRTGEKVFLECVQDMDHENMFWYRQDPGLGLRLIYFSYDVKMKEKGDIPEGYSVSREKKERFSLILESASTNQTSMYLCASRSAAQTSGRGEQYFGPGTRLTVT.

Turning to this clone: Mismatch with germline at one junction end may stem from a read error. The rearrangement uses TRBV14 and TRBJ1-2; D unclear. Germline V CDR1 and CDR2: SGHDN, FVKESK. The CDR3 extends over 14 amino acids. In DNA form, the CDR3 reads TGTGCCAGCAGCCAAGAGAGGCAGTCCTATGGCCACACCTTC. Translated: CASSQERQSYGHTF.

The chain employs TRBV25-1 and TRBJ1-1; no firm D call. Trimming removed 3 bases at V and 8 bases at J, with 16 bases between. Germline lookup yields CDR1 MGHDK and CDR2 SYGVNS. The CDR3 covers 14 residues. The CDR3 DNA is TGTGCCAGCAGTGATTTAGACACCCGACACGAAGCTTTCTTT. Translated, it gives CASSDLDTRHEAFF.

The gene calls are TRBV4-3 and TRBJ2-3; D not certain. V was trimmed by 1 base and J by 2 bases, leaving 10 bases between them. From germline, CDR1 is LGHNA and CDR2 YSLEER. The CDR3 is made up of 15 amino acids. The CDR3 spells CASSQGALYTDTQYF. Written as DNA, the CDR3 is TGCGCCAGCAGCCAAGGGGCGTTATACACAGATACGCAGTATTTT.

The sample holds a few counts of this clone. The rearrangement joins TRBV4-2 to TRBJ2-1; TRBD1 matches 8 bases. Looked up from germline, CDR1 is LGHNA and CDR2 is YNFKEQ. The CDR3 runs to 14 residues. The trim removed 3 bases at V and 8 bases at J, leaving 6 bases unmatched. CDR3 sequence reads: CASSQRPGGDEQFF. As DNA, the CDR3 is TGTGCCAGCAGCCAGAGACCAGGGGGCGATGAGCAGTTCTTC.

The V call is TRBV7-3, the J call TRBJ2-3, with 8 bases that match TRBD2. V gave up 1 base and J gave up 6 bases; unmatched junction bases: 9. The V gene's germline CDR1 is SGHTA and CDR2 FQGTGA. The CDR3 extends over 16 amino acids. Here the CDR3 DNA reads TGTGCCAGCAGCTTAATTGCGGGGGGATATTTGGATACGCAGTATTTT. Amino acid sequence: CASSLIAGGYLDTQYF.

This chain connects TRBV4-1 to TRBJ1-1; maybe TRBD1 (5 bases). This CDR3 has 13 residues. Germline assignment: CDR1 MGHRA and CDR2 YSYEKL. V lost 6 bases and J lost 1, with 9 bases in between. The CDR3 protein is CASSRTKNTEAFF. The DNA of the CDR3 is TGCGCCAGCAGTAGGACAAAGAACACTGAAGCTTTCTTT.